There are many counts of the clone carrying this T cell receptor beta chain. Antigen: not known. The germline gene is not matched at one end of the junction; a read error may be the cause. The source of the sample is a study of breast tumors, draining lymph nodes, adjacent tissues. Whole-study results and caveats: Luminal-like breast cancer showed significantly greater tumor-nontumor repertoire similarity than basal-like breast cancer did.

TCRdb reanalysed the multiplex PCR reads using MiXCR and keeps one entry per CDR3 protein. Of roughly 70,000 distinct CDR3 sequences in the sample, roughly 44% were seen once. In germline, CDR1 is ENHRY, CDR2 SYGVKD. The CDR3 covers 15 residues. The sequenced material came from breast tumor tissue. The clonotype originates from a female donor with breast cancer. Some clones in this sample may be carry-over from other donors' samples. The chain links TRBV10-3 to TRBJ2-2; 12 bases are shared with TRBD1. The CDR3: CAISTGTGGTRELFF. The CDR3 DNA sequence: TGTGCCATCAGTACCGGGACAGGGGGCACCAGGGAGCTGTTTTTT.